The clone carrying this T cell receptor (beta chain) has a count of ten or more. What it binds is not known. MiXCR, applied by TCRdb to the RT-PCR reads, yields one record per CDR3 protein. The data contain approximately 490,000 distinct CDR3 sequences, around 7.9% of them singletons. CDR1 and CDR2 (germline): MGHRA, YSYEKL. The CDR3 is 15 residues long. The V end was cut by 5 bases, the J end by 8 bases, with 18 bases between. The source of the sample is a study of response to subunit inactivated influenza vaccine. Overall study findings and caveats: Authors suggested few new T cells are recruited by each seasonal influenza vaccination.

The receptor was derived from a man aged 50-75 years who received an inactivated influenza vaccine. The rearrangement uses TRBV4-1 and TRBJ1-4, with unresolved D. The sample here was PBMCs from blood, taken about 24 months after vaccination. CDR3 bases: TGCGCCAGCAGCAAACGGAGCGGAGACCAGGAAAAACTGTTTTTT. Protein: CASSKRSGDQEKLFF.